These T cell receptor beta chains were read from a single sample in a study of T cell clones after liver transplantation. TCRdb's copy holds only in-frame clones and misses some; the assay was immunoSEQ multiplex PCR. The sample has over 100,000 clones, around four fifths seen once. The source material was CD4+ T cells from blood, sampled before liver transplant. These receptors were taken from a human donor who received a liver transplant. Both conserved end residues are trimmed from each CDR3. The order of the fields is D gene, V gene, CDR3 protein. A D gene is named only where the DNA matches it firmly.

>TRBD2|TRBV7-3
ASSLYGGVPGETQY
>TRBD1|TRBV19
ASRNSGTDFYYGYT
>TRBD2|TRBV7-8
ASSLAWGGNNEQF
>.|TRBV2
ASRGDLRAGNTIY
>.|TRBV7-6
ASSLALSDNSPLH
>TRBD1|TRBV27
ASSSPLDRMRETQY
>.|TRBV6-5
ASTNPQTGKAF
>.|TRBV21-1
ASSKQNGGTALNEQF
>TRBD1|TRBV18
ASSSGQGFGNTIY
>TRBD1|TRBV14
ASSRIGTGIPEGYT